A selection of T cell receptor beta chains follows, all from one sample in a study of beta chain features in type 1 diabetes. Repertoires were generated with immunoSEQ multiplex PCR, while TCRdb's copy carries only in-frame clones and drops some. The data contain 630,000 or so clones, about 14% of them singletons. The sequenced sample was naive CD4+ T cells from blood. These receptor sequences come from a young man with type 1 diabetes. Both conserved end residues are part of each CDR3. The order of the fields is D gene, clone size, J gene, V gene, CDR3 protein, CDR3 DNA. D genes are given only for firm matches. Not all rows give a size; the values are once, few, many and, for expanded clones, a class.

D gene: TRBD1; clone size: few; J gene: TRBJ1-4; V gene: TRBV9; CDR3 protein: CASSVATGQGTNEKLFF; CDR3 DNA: TGTGCCAGCAGCGTAGCCACCGGACAGGGAACTAATGAAAAACTGTTTTTT
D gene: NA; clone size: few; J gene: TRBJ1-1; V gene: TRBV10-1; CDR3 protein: CASSEGTVNTEAFF; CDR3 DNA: TGCGCCAGCAGTGAGGGGACGGTCAACACTGAAGCTTTCTTT
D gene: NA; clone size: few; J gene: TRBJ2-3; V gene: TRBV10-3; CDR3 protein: CAIRGGRTDTQYF; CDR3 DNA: TGTGCCATCAGGGGGGGACGCACAGATACGCAGTATTTT
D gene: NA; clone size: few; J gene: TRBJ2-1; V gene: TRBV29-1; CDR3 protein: CSMAGSNEQFF; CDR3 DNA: TGCAGCATGGCAGGGAGCAATGAGCAGTTCTTC
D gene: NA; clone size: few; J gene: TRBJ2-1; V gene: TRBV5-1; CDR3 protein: CASSSSGIPQYNEQFF; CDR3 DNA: TGCGCCAGCAGTTCCTCCGGGATCCCGCAATACAATGAGCAGTTCTTC
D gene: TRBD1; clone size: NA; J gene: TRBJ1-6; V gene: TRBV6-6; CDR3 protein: CASSSGTGDSPLHF; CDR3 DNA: TGTGCCAGCAGTTCCGGGACAGGGGATTCACCCCTCCACTTT
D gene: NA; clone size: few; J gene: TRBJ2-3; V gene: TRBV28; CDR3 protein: CASSSGFTDTQYF; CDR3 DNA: TGTGCCAGCAGTTCCGGATTCACAGATACGCAGTATTTT
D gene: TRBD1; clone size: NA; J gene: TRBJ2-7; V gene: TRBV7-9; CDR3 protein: CASSSGTGDYEQYF; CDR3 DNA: TGTGCCAGCAGCTCAGGGACAGGGGACTACGAGCAGTACTTC
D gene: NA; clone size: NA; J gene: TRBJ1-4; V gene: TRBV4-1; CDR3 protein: CASSHKARGGQGGEKLFF; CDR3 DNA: TGCGCCAGCAGCCATAAGGCTAGGGGTGGGCAGGGAGGTGAAAAACTGTTTTTT
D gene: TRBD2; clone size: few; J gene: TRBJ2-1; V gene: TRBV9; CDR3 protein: CASSVQSGSNEQFF; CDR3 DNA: TGTGCCAGCAGCGTACAAAGCGGGAGCAATGAGCAGTTCTTC
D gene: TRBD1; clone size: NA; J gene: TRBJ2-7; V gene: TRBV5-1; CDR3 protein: CASSLGQVGDEQYF; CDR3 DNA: TGCGCCAGCAGCTTAGGACAGGTCGGGGACGAGCAGTACTTC
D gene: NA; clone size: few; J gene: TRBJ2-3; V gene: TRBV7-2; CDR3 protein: CASSSRVTDTQYF; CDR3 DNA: TGTGCCAGCAGCTCAAGAGTAACAGATACGCAGTATTTT
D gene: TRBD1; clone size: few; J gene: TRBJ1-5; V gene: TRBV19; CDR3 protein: CASSLRDRAPRPQHF; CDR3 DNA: TGTGCCAGTAGTTTGCGGGACAGGGCCCCAAGGCCCCAGCATTTT
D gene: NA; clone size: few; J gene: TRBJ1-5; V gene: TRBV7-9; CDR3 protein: CASSSQGNQPQHF; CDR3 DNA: TGTGCCAGCAGCTCTCAGGGAAATCAGCCCCAGCATTTT
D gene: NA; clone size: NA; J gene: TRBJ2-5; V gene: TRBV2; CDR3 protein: CASSRRETQYF; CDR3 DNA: TGTGCCAGCAGTCGTCGAGAGACCCAGTACTTC
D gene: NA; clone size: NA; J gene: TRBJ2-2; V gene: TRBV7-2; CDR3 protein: CASSLLGTYTGELFF; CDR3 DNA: TGTGCCAGCAGCTTGCTCGGGACCTACACCGGGGAGCTGTTTTTT
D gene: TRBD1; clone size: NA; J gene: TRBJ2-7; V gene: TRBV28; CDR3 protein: CASSLGTGGEQYF; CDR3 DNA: TGTGCCAGCAGCCTTGGGACAGGGGGAGAGCAGTACTTC
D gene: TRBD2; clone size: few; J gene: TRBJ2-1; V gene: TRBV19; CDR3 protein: CASSIWAGGTEQFF; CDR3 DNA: TGTGCCAGTAGTATCTGGGCGGGAGGAACTGAGCAGTTCTTC
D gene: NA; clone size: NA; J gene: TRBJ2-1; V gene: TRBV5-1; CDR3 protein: CASSGPGDNEQFF; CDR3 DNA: TGCGCCAGCAGCGGTCCGGGGGACAATGAGCAGTTCTTC
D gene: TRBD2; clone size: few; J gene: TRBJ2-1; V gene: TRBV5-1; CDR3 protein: CASSLPPGTSNEQFF; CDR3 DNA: TGCGCCAGCAGCTTGCCCCCCGGGACTAGCAATGAGCAGTTCTTC
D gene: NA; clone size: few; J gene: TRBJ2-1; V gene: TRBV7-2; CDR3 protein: CASSARSSSYNEQFF; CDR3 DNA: TGTGCCAGCAGCGCCCGCTCCTCCTCCTACAATGAGCAGTTCTTC
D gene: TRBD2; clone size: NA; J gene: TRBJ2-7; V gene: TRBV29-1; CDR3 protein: CSVNRGGEQYF; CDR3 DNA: TGCAGCGTCAATCGGGGGGGCGAGCAGTACTTC
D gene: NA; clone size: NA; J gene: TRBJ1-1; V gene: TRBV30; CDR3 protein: CAWSIQGDTEAFF; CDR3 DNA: TGTGCCTGGAGTATCCAGGGTGACACTGAAGCTTTCTTT
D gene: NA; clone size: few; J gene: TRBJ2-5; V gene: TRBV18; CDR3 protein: CASSPMGPEGETQYF; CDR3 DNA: TGTGCCAGCTCACCGATGGGCCCCGAGGGAGAGACCCAGTACTTC
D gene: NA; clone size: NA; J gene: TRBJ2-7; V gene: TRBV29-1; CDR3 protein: CSVLGYEQYF; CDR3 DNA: TGCAGCGTTCTTGGTTACGAGCAGTACTTC
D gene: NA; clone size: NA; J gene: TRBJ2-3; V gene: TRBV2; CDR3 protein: CASSETLTPTDTQYF; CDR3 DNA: TGTGCCAGCAGTGAAACACTAACTCCCACAGATACGCAGTATTTT
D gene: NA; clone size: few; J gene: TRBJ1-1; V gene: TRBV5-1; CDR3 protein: CASSVTKNTEAFF; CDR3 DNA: TGCGCCAGCAGCGTAACAAAGAACACTGAAGCTTTCTTT
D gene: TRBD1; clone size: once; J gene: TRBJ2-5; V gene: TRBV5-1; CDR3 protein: CASSSETGSGEETQYF; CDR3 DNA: TGCGCCAGCAGCTCGGAGACAGGGTCCGGAGAAGAGACCCAGTACTTC
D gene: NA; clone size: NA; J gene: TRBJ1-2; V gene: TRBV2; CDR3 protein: CASTQGTAGSGYTF; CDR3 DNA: TGTGCCAGCACTCAAGGTACCGCCGGGTCAGGCTACACCTTC
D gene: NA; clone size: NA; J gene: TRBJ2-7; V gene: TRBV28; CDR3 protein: CASRAGQHYEQYF; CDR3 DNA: TGTGCTAGCAGGGCTGGACAACATTACGAGCAGTACTTC
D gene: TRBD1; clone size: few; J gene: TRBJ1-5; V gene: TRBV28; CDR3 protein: CASSTGDTIRDQPQHF; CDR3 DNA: TGTGCCAGCAGTACAGGGGACACCATTAGGGATCAGCCCCAGCATTTT
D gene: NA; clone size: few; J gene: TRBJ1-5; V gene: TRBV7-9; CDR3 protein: CASSLEAQPQHF; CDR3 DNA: TGTGCCAGCAGCTTAGAAGCTCAGCCCCAGCATTTT
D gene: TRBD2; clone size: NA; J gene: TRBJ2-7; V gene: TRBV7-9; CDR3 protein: CASSLRGAYEQYF; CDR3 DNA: TGTGCCAGCAGCTTACGGGGGGCCTACGAGCAGTACTTC
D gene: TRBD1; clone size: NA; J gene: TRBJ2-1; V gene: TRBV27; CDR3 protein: CASSSKGTGRHEQFF; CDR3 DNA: TGTGCCAGCAGTTCTAAGGGGACAGGGAGGCATGAGCAGTTCTTC
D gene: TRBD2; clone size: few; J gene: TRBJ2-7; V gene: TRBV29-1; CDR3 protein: CSVGSLGGVHEQYF; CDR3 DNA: TGCAGCGTTGGCTCGCTTGGGGGGGTCCACGAGCAGTACTTC
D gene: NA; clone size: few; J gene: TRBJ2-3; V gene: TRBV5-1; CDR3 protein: CASSLAFSRDTQYF; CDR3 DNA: TGCGCCAGCAGCTTGGCCTTCTCCAGGGATACGCAGTATTTT
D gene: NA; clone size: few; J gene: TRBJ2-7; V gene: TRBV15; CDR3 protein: CATSRDRGLYEQYF; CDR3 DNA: TGTGCCACCAGCAGAGATCGGGGGCTCTACGAGCAGTACTTC
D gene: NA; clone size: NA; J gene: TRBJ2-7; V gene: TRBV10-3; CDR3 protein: CAISESLAATYEQYF; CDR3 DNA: TGTGCCATCAGTGAGTCATTAGCGGCAACCTACGAGCAGTACTTC
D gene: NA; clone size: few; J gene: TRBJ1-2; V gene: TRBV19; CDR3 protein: CASSIFGGYTF; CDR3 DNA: TGTGCCAGTAGTATCTTTGGTGGCTACACCTTC
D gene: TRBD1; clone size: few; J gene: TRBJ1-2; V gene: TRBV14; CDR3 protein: CASSIGTAYTF; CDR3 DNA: TGTGCCAGCAGCATCGGGACAGCCTACACCTTC
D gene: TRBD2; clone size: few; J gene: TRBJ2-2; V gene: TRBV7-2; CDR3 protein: CASSLAFQRGNTGELFF; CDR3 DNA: TGTGCCAGCAGCTTAGCCTTCCAGCGGGGGAACACCGGGGAGCTGTTTTTT
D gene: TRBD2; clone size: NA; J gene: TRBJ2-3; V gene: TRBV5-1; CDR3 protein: CASSLATSYTQYF; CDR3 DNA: TGCGCCAGCAGCTTGGCGACTAGCTATACGCAGTATTTT
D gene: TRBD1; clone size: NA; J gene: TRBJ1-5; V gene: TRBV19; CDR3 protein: CASRVGQGPGQPQHF; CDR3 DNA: TGTGCCAGTAGGGTGGGACAGGGGCCGGGTCAGCCCCAGCATTTT
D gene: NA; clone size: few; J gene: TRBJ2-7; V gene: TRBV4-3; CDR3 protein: CASSQGTGPSPYEQYF; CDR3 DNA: TGCGCCAGCAGCCAAGGGACGGGCCCAAGCCCCTACGAGCAGTACTTC
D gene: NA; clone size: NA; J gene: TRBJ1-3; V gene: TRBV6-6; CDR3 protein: CASSYSEGGNTIYF; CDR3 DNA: TGTGCCAGCAGTTACTCGGAGGGTGGAAACACCATATATTTT
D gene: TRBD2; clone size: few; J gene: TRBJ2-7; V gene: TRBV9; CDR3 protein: CASSVGLAGEYEQYF; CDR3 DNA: TGTGCCAGCAGCGTAGGACTAGCGGGGGAATACGAGCAGTACTTC
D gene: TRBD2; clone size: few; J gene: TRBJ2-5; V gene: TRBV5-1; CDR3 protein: CASSLVGLSQETQYF; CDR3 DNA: TGCGCCAGCAGCCTAGTGGGACTATCTCAAGAGACCCAGTACTTC